The sample holds a few counts of the clone carrying this TCR beta chain. Its antigen is not identified. A much larger clonotype is one base distant, so this may be a read error. Investigators amplified TCR beta CDR3 regions from RNA transcripts. Second-round multiplex PCR came after a first-round RT-PCR that employed HTBI primers. TCRdb re-analysed the multiplex PCR reads in MiXCR, keeping a single row per CDR3 protein. The sample consists of 500,000 to 700,000 distinct CDR3 sequences, about a fifth of them appearing once. This sample is part of a study of Graves' ophthalmopathy and Graves' hyperthyroidism. Study-wide results and caveats: Most expanded clonotypes in thyroid above 0.001 frequency also showed up in blood.

Excluded were patients with other autoimmune diseases, uncontrolled infections, pregnancy or lactation. This CDR3 is built from 14 residues. V lost 6 bases and J lost 0, with 11 bases in between. The sample comprised peripheral blood. The rearrangement uses TRBV12-3 or TRBV12-4 and TRBJ1-1; TRBD1 is a possible D gene (5 bases). The source is a woman aged 18 to 35 with stable Graves' hyperthyroidism. Some clones in this sample may be carry-over from other donors' samples. The CDR3 loop is CASSQQVLNTEAFF. As DNA, the CDR3 is TGTGCCAGCAGCCAACAGGTCCTGAACACTGAAGCTTTCTTT.